The T cell receptor beta chain under discussion was sequenced for a study of blood T cell repertoires in COVID-19. Looking at the study overall: T cells, B-cell-depleted T cells, or PBMCs supplied cDNA or gDNA.

The CDR3 contains 13 residues. The germline CDR1 and CDR2 sequences are SGHAT and FQNNGV. V lost 5 bases and J lost 8, with 15 bases in between. This clone appeared a few times. Either two negative PCRs, clearance, or symptom resolution qualified Cohort 3 donors as recovered. Measured with immunoSEQ multiplex PCR; TCRdb has only the in-frame clones, and not every one. The profile covers approximately 150,000 clones, with about 85% appearing a single time and roughly 8% taken by the ten largest. The specimen was PBMCs or T cells enriched from blood (not recorded which). This TCR derives from a woman aged 45-60 years who had recovered from COVID-19. The rearrangement uses TRBV11-2 and TRBJ1-2, with TRBD1 as a possible D gene (5 bases). CDR3 in DNA: TGTGCCAGCAGCGTCGGGACTCTACAAGGCTACACCTTC. Its protein product is CASSVGTLQGYTF.